The T cell receptor beta chain under discussion was sequenced for a study of blood T cell repertoires in COVID-19. The wider study: The study drew acute and convalescent COVID-19 samples from the United States, Italy and Spain.

Method: immunoSEQ multiplex PCR; TCRdb's copy keeps in-frame clones and lacks some. This table holds hundreds of thousands of clones, just under 85% found once. This CDR3 spans 13 amino acids. The germline V gene encodes CDR1 SGDLS and CDR2 YYNGEE. Between the trimmed V and J ends, which lost 2 bases and 4 bases, there was a span of 9 bases. The TCR comes from a woman older than 75 with acute or convalescent COVID-19. Sequencing input: peripheral blood. The chain recombines TRBV9 with TRBJ1-1, with D perhaps matching TRBD1 (6 bases). CDR3 DNA: TGTGCCAGCAGCGTGGAGGACAGCACTGAAGCTTTCTTT. It specifies CASSVEDSTEAFF.